Here is one TCR beta chain with its context. Original data processing: Estimated nucleated cell counts came from reference gene primer amplification. Profiled with immunoSEQ multiplex PCR; TCRdb holds only in-frame clones, not every one. V, J and clone size were drawn from that table, and D and trimming were deduced from the DNA. The sample has some 91,000 clones, 75% to 90% seen once. The data stem from a study of blood T cell repertoires in COVID-19. Study in general: Sites in the United States, Italy and Spain provided acute and convalescent COVID-19 samples. Nucleic acid was either cDNA or gDNA, and it came from T cells, B-cell-depleted T cells, or PBMCs.

This CDR3 has 15 amino acids. Germline V gives CDR1 LNHDA, CDR2 SQIVND (reference sequence). Trimming removed 2 bases at V and 2 bases at J, with 12 bases between. This chain links TRBV19 with TRBJ1-2; D perhaps matches TRBD1 (5 bases). The sample taken for sequencing was peripheral blood. The TCR originated in a human donor in a cohort sampled during active COVID-19. CDR3: CASSILAGSNYGYTF. In DNA, the CDR3 is TGTGCCAGTAGTATATTGGCAGGGTCAAACTATGGCTACACCTTC.